This T cell receptor beta chain was sequenced during a study of cytomegalovirus exposure and HLA in healthy donors. Remarks on this clone: Its specificity is not known.

Germline CDR1 and CDR2: MNHEY and SVGAGI. The germline V and J ends were trimmed by 6 bases and 1 base, with 9 bases remaining between them. The CDR3 totals 13 residues. The PCR was carried out with 60 Vbeta primers and 13 Jbeta primers. The repertoire was sequenced with immunoSEQ multiplex PCR; TCRdb's copy has only in-frame clones and lacks some. The data show fewer than 150,000 clones, 65% to 85% seen once. Regarding the study as a whole: Analyzed later, most CMV-associated TCR beta chains appeared HLA-restricted. It was reported that the classifier diagnosed cytomegalovirus status with high specificity and sensitivity in both the original and validation cohorts.

The sequence derives from a man in his fifties or sixties in good health and CMV-seronegative. The sequenced sample was PBMCs. The chain carries TRBV6-5 and TRBJ1-1, with unresolved D. The CDR3 loop is CASSPQSNTEAFF. The CDR3 coding sequence is TGTGCCAGCAGCCCACAATCGAACACTGAAGCTTTCTTT.